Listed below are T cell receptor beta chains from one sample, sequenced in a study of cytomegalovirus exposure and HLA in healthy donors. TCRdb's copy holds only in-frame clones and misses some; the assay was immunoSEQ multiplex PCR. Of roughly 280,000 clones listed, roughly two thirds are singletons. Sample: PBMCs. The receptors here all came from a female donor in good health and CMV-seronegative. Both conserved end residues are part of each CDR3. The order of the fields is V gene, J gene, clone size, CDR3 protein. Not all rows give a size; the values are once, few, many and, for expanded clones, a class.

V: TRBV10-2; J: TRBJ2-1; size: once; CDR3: CASRERGPYNEQFF
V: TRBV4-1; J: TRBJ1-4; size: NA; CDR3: CASSLGTPNEKLFF
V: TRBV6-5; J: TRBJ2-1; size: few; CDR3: CASSWQGGNEQFF
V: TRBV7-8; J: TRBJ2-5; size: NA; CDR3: CASRRQVQETQYF
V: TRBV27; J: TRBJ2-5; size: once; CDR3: CASSPDRSGGTQYF
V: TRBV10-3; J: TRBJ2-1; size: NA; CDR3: CAITSLDRGSYNEQFF
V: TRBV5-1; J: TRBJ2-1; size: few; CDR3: CASSRPGTYNEQFF
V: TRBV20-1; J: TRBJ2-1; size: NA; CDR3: CSARNLAEQFF
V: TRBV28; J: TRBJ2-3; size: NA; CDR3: CASSSLGASTDTQYF
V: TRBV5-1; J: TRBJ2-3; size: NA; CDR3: CASSLAGGADTQYF
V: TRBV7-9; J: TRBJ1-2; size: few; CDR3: CASSVMAVVYGYTF
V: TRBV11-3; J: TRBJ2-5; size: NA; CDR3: CASSSGGLAGGGQETQYF
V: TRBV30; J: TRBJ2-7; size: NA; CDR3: CAWSAIGGPPYEQYF
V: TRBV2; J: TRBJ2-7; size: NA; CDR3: CASMGEEDEQYF
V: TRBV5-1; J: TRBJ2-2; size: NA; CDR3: CASSPQTVTGELFF
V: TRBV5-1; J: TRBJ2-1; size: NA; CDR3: CASSTGLAYGIDNEQFF
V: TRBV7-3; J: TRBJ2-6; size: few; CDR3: CASSLIRSSLSGANVLTF
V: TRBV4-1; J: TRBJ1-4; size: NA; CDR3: CASSQSTGQGEKLFF
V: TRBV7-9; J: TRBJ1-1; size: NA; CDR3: CSSSLSTGGGGTEAFF
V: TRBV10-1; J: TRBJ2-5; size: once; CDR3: CASSESRTGGSETQYF
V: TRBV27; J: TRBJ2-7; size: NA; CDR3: CASSLTSSGVYEQYF
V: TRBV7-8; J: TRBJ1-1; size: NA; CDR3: CASSFSGISEAFF
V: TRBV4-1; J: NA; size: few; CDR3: CASSQGQARYEQYF
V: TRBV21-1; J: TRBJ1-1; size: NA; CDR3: CASSTDTEAFF
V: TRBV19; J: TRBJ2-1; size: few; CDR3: CASSLEGSLAGENEQFF
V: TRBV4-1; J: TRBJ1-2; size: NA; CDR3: CASSRPTGADGYTF
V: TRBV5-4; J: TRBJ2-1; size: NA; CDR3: CASSFGLAGTNEQFF
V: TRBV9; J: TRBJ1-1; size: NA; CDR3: CASSPSGGRRDTEAFF
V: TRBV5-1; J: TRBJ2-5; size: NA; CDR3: CASSLRLAGHQETQYF
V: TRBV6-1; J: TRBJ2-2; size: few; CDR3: CASSELAGDVGELFF
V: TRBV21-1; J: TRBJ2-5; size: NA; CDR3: CASSKSRRSTETQETQYF
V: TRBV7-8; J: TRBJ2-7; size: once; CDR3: CASSIKTGQGVLEQYF
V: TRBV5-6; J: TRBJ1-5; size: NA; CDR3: CASSLGSGQPQHF
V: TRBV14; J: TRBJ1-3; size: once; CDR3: CASSAEGKSGNTIYF
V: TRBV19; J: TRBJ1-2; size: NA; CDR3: CASSQGLNYGYTF
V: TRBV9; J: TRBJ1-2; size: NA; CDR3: CASSANYGYTF
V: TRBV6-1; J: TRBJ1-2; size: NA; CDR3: CASQAPGLGYGYTF
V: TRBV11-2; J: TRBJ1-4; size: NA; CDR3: CASSLVGGTNEKLFF
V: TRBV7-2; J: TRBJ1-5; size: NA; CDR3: CASSSPQGYNQPQHF
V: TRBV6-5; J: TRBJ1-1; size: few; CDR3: CASSSGLGGNTEAFF
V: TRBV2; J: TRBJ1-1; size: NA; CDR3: CASMMQGVNTEAFF
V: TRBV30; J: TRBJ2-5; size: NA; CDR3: CAWGGGAGGETQYF
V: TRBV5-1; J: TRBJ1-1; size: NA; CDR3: CASSLRTGQVNTEAFF
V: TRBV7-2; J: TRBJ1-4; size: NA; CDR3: CASSLEGAGEKLFF
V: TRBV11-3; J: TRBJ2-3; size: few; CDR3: CASSHRDTQYF
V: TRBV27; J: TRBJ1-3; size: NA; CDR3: CASSSGRSGNTIYF
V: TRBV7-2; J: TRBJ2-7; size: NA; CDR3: CASSSRTSGISEQYF
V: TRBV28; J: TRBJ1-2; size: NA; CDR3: CASVSDSFYGYTF
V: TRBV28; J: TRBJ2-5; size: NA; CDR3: CASSLLPGPQGPQETQYF